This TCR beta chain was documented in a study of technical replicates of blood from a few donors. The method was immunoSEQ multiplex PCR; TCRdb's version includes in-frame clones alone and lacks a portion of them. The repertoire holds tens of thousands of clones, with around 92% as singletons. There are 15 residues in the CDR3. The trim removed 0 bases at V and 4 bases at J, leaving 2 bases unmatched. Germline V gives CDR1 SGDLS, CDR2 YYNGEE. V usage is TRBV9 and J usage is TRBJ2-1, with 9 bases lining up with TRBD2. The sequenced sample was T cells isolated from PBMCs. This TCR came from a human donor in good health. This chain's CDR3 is CASSVGAGGYNEQFF. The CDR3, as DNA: TGTGCCAGCAGCGTAGGAGCGGGAGGATACAATGAGCAGTTCTTC. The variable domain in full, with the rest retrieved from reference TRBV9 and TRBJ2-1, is DSGVTQTPKHLITATGQRVTLRCSPRSGDLSVYWYQQSLDQGLQFLIQYYNGEERAKGNILERFSAQQFPDLHSELNLSSLELGDSALYFCASSVGAGGYNEQFFGPGTRLTVL.